These 27 T cell receptor beta chains were all obtained from the same sample, sequenced in a study of graft-versus-host responses after intestinal transplantation. Generated by immunoSEQ multiplex PCR, the TCRdb table keeps only in-frame clones and is missing some. The sample gives over 10,000 clones, about four fifths of which show up once; about 9.4% is in the top ten. The material was PBMCs, obtained approximately 310 days after intestinal transplant. These receptor sequences come from a human patient who received an intestinal transplant, so some T cells may come from the graft donor.

The rearrangement links TRBV30 to TRBJ2-3, with TRBD2 matching 9 bases. Germline trimming cut 3 bases from V and 2 bases from J; bases unmatched to any gene: 12. The CDR3 has 17 residues. Germline values: CDR1 GTSNPN, CDR2 SVGIG (reference sequence). The DNA of the CDR3 is TGTGCCTGGAGACGCGGGAGGGCCCCCTATCACACAGATACGCAGTATTTT. It is translated as CAWRRGRAPYHTDTQYF. The variable domain in full, with the rest retrieved from reference TRBV30 and TRBJ2-3, is SQTIHQWPATLVQPVGSPLSLECTVEGTSNPNLYWYRQAAGRGLQLLFYSVGIGQISSEVPQNLSASRPQDRQFILSSKKLLLSDSGFYLCAWRRGRAPYHTDTQYFGPGTRLTVL.

In DNA form, the CDR3 reads TGTGCCTGGGTGTTTGAGGGGGGGGGAGCCCGGACCCAGTACTTC. Translated: CAWVFEGGGARTQYF. The V and J genes are TRBV30 and TRBJ2-5, with D possibly TRBD2 on 7 matching bases. The V gene lost 5 bases and the J gene lost 7 bases, with 23 bases spanning the gap. The germline V gene encodes CDR1 GTSNPN and CDR2 SVGIG (reference sequence). The CDR3 covers 15 residues. Based on the CDR3 plus reference TRBV30 and TRBJ2-5, the full variable domain is SQTIHQWPATLVQPVGSPLSLECTVEGTSNPNLYWYRQAAGRGLQLLFYSVGIGQISSEVPQNLSASRPQDRQFILSSKKLLLSDSGFYLCAWVFEGGGARTQYFGPGTRLLVL.

This chain joins TRBV19 and TRBJ2-1; D might be TRBD1 or TRBD2, each matching 6 bases. CDR1 and CDR2 (germline): LNHDA, SQIVND (reference sequence). CDR3 size: 14 residues. Trimming removed 2 bases from V and 8 bases from J, with 13 bases in between. For the CDR3, the DNA is TGTGCCAGTAGTATATCCGCAGGGGACTATGAGCAGTTCTTC. Amino acid sequence: CASSISAGDYEQFF.

The rearrangement links TRBV10-1 to TRBJ1-3; D remains unclear. The CDR3 contains 14 residues. Germline V gene sequence: CDR1 WNHNN, CDR2 SYGVQD (reference sequence). V lost 3 bases to trimming and J lost 0 bases, with 6 bases between them. In DNA form, the CDR3 reads TGCGCCAGCAGTGACCCGAGCTCTGGAAACACCATATATTTT. This sequence encodes CASSDPSSGNTIYF.

This clone was seen a few times. V is TRBV11-2 and J is TRBJ1-2, with D maybe TRBD1 (6 bases). Germline V gives CDR1 SGHAT, CDR2 FQNNGV. The CDR3 extends over 16 amino acids. V was trimmed by 5 bases and J by 1 base, leaving 17 bases between them. CDR3 protein: CASSRSTGSYNYGYTF. The CDR3 coding sequence is TGTGCCAGCAGCAGATCCACAGGGTCATATAACTATGGCTACACCTTC.

V gene TRBV27 combines with J gene TRBJ1-1; D not resolved. Germline V gene data show CDR1 as MNHEY and CDR2 as SMNVEV (reference sequence). CDR3 size: 11 residues. V was shortened by 4 bases and J by 5 bases, with 5 bases between the two germline ends. CDR3 region: CASSSSTEAFF. For the CDR3, the DNA is TGTGCCAGCAGTTCCTCGACTGAAGCTTTCTTT.

This clone was seen a single time. The chain is built from TRBV5-5 and TRBJ1-2; TRBD1 matches at 10 bases. V lost 5 bases and J lost 2; bases outside the gene matches: 6. The V gene's germline CDR1 is SGHKS and CDR2 YYEKEE (reference sequence). This CDR3 is built from 15 residues. Here the CDR3 reads CASRPRGQGNYGYTF. CDR3 nucleotide sequence: TGTGCCAGCAGACCGAGGGGACAGGGGAACTATGGCTACACCTTC.

This chain links TRBV4-1 with TRBJ1-1; no firm D call. The CDR3 sequence is 15 residues long. Per germline, CDR1 MGHRA and CDR2 YSYEKL. V was cut by 0 bases and J by 1 base, with 9 bases left in between. The CDR3, as DNA: TGCGCCAGCAGCCAAGAAGAGGGCTGGAACACTGAAGCTTTCTTT. Its translation is CASSQEEGWNTEAFF.

The chain recombines TRBV19 with TRBJ2-1; TRBD2 aligns across 10 bases. J gave up 1 base and V 5 bases, and 2 bases lay outside the gene matches. The CDR3 runs to 15 residues. Germline assignment: CDR1 LNHDA and CDR2 SQIVND (reference sequence). CDR3 protein: CASSLAGVSYNEQFF. The CDR3 DNA reads as TGTGCCAGTAGTCTAGCGGGAGTGTCCTACAATGAGCAGTTCTTC. Using reference TRBV19 and TRBJ2-1 for the parts outside the CDR3, the full variable domain is DGGITQSPKYLFRKEGQNVTLSCEQNLNHDAMYWYRQDPGQGLRLIYYSQIVNDFQKGDIAEGYSVSREKKESFPLTVTSAQKNPTAFYLCASSLAGVSYNEQFFGPGTRLTVL.

The gene calls are TRBV5-5 and TRBJ2-7, with D uncertain. CDR3 length: 12 amino acids. Deletions cut 2 bases from V and 3 bases from J, with 6 bases between. CDR1 is SGHKS and CDR2 is YYEKEE in the germline V gene (reference sequence). CDR3 loop: CASSLADYEQYF. The CDR3 DNA follows: TGTGCCAGCAGCTTAGCCGACTACGAGCAGTACTTC.

V is TRBV6-8 and J is TRBJ2-1, with a possible D match to TRBD1 (6 bases). Trimming shortened V by 2 bases and J by 0 bases, and 11 bases separated the two germline ends. The CDR3 is made up of 16 amino acids. Per germline, CDR1 MNHGY and CDR2 SAAAGT. Here the CDR3 reads CASSYEYRVSYNEQFF. CDR3 sequence (DNA): TGTGCCAGCAGTTACGAGTACAGGGTCTCCTACAATGAGCAGTTCTTC.

This sequence joins TRBV7-9 and TRBJ1-2, with 8 bases fitting TRBD1. V was clipped by 5 bases and J by 7 bases; unmatched bases: 12. In germline, CDR1 is SEHNR, CDR2 FQNEAQ (reference sequence). The CDR3 runs 15 residues. CDR3 sequence reads: CASSVGQDGGPGYTF. CDR3 sequence (DNA): TGTGCCAGCAGCGTGGGACAGGATGGGGGACCTGGCTACACCTTC.

This chain connects TRBV28 to TRBJ2-1; no clear D. The CDR3 spans 13 residues. Germline V lookup: CDR1 MDHEN, CDR2 SYDVKM. The V end lost 2 bases, the J end lost 7 bases, and 9 bases lay between the germline ends. CDR3 nucleotides: TGTGCCAGCAGTTTAAGTTACCGGAATGAGCAGTTCTTC. It codes for CASSLSYRNEQFF.

This clone was seen a few times. The V gene is TRBV28, the J gene TRBJ1-5; D may be TRBD1 (6 bases). Germline CDR1 MDHEN, CDR2 SYDVKM. This CDR3 is 16 amino acids long. The V end was cut by 4 bases, the J end by 2 bases, with 15 bases between. The CDR3 sequence: CASSSYRVSGNQPQHF. The CDR3 nucleotides are TGTGCCAGCAGTTCCTACAGGGTTTCTGGCAATCAGCCCCAGCATTTT.

V usage is TRBV5-4 and J usage is TRBJ2-3; 9 positions agree with TRBD2. The CDR3 has 16 amino acids. Per the germline V gene, CDR1 is SGHNT and CDR2 is YYREEE (reference sequence). After removal of 0 bases from V and 1 base from J, the junction contained 3 bases not matched to a gene. This CDR3 reads CASSLAPSGGTDTQYF. The CDR3, as DNA: TGTGCCAGCAGCTTGGCGCCTAGCGGGGGCACAGATACGCAGTATTTT.

The J gene is TRBJ2-7, the V gene TRBV7-2, with D perhaps being TRBD1 or TRBD2 (5 bases each). Germline V gene sequence: CDR1 SGHTA, CDR2 FQGNSA. The CDR3 is 17 amino acids. V was clipped by 4 bases and J by 9 bases, with 28 bases between them. The CDR3 protein is CASSSPSYRGPLDGQYF. DNA for the CDR3: TGTGCCAGCAGCTCCCCCAGTTATCGGGGCCCCCTCGATGGGCAGTACTTC.

The chain employs TRBV6-5 and TRBJ2-3, with TRBD1 matching over 8 bases. Trimming at V came to 2 bases and at J to 3 bases, leaving 7 bases not matched to a gene. CDR1 is MNHEY, CDR2 SVGAGI, per germline. The CDR3 runs 16 residues. For the CDR3, the DNA is TGTGCCAGCAGTTACCTTAGGACAGGGACAACAGATACGCAGTATTTT. Its protein product is CASSYLRTGTTDTQYF.

The chain links TRBV5-4 to TRBJ1-2, with a weak D call TRBD1 (5 bases). The CDR3 totals 14 residues. Trimming removed 2 bases from V and 8 bases from J, with 16 bases in between. Per the germline V gene, CDR1 is SGHNT and CDR2 is YYREEE (reference sequence). The CDR3 sequence is CASSLGTRIGGYTF. In DNA, the CDR3 is TGTGCCAGCAGCTTAGGGACGCGCATCGGGGGCTACACCTTC.

The rearrangement joins TRBV7-6 to TRBJ2-7; D unresolved. The length of the CDR3 is 17 residues. Trimming left V 1 base short and J 2 bases short, with 18 bases between. Germline CDR1 SGHVS, CDR2 FNYEAQ. The DNA for the CDR3 is TGTGCCAGCAGCTTAGAGGGAAGTTGGACGTATGCCTACGAGCAGTACTTC. This codes for CASSLEGSWTYAYEQYF.

This clone was recorded once. The gene calls are TRBV28 and TRBJ1-1; TRBD1 might be the D (6 bases). Between the trimmed V and J ends, which lost 5 bases and 4 bases, there was a span of 14 bases. The CDR3 is made up of 14 amino acids. The V gene's germline CDR1 is MDHEN and CDR2 SYDVKM. CDR3 in DNA: TGTGCCAGCAGTCTCCGTCGGGGGCTCACTGAAGCTTTCTTT. The encoded protein is CASSLRRGLTEAFF.

The J gene is TRBJ2-2, the V gene TRBV5-5; D is possibly TRBD2 (6 bases). Germline-derived CDR1 and CDR2 are SGHKS and YYEKEE (reference sequence). This CDR3 is built from 16 residues. V shed 1 base and J shed 4 bases, with 14 bases lying between them. Written as DNA, the CDR3 is TGTGCCAGCAGCTTGATCCGGGGGACCTTCACCGGGGAGCTGTTTTTT. This codes for CASSLIRGTFTGELFF.

The chain is built from TRBV29-1 and TRBJ2-7; D call uncertain. The CDR3 runs 13 residues. V was shortened by 2 bases and J by 4 bases, with 12 bases between the two germline ends. The germline V gene has CDR1 SQVTM and CDR2 ANQGSEA. The CDR3 coding sequence is TGCAGCGTTGAATCCCCAGGACCTTACGAGCAGTACTTC. Amino acids: CSVESPGPYEQYF.

The gene calls are TRBV9 and TRBJ2-3, with TRBD2 matching 12 bases. Looked up from germline, CDR1 is SGDLS and CDR2 is YYNGEE. V lost 4 bases to trimming and J lost 3 bases; unmatched junction nucleotides: 6. The CDR3 has 16 residues. CDR3 amino acids: CASSIGLAGWTDTQYF. The CDR3 DNA sequence: TGTGCCAGCAGCATTGGACTAGCGGGATGGACAGATACGCAGTATTTT.

This clone was counted once. The CDR3 loop is CASSYSIQNGYTF. The CDR3 nucleotides read TGTGCCAGCAGTTACTCGATACAGAATGGCTACACCTTC. J is TRBJ1-2 and V is TRBV6-6, with D unclear. The CDR3 sequence is 13 residues long. CDR1 and CDR2 from the germline V gene are MNHNY and SVGAGI (reference sequence). V lost 0 bases, J lost 6 bases, and 8 bases lay in between.

J is TRBJ2-3 and V is TRBV28, with D possibly being TRBD1 (6 bases). Germline V CDR1 and CDR2: MDHEN, SYDVKM. The CDR3 contains 12 residues. Trimming took 4 bases from V and 4 from J, leaving 6 bases between them. The CDR3, as DNA: TGTGCCAGCAGTTCAGGGGCAGATACGCAGTATTTT. Amino acid sequence: CASSSGADTQYF. Filled out from reference TRBV28 and TRBJ2-3, the complete variable domain reads DVKVTQSSRYLVKRTGEKVFLECVQDMDHENMFWYRQDPGLGLRLIYFSYDVKMKEKGDIPEGYSVSREKKERFSLILESASTNQTSMYLCASSSGADTQYFGPGTRLTVL.

The chain employs TRBV5-1 and TRBJ2-5; possible D gene TRBD1, 6 bases. Per the germline V gene, CDR1 is SGHRS and CDR2 is YFSETQ. V was shortened by 0 bases and J by 3 bases, with 27 bases between the two germline ends. CDR3 length equals 20 residues. CDR3 nucleotides: TGCGCCAGCAGCTTGGGAGGCTTGAGGCTTAACAGGGAAGGCAAAGAGACCCAGTACTTC. Protein: CASSLGGLRLNREGKETQYF.

V is TRBV7-3 and J is TRBJ2-3; D unresolved. The CDR3 has 14 residues. Germline values: CDR1 SGHTA, CDR2 FQGTGA. Trimming removed 2 bases from V and 0 bases from J, with 6 bases in between. In DNA form, the CDR3 reads TGTGCCAGCAGCTTAGGCCCCAGCACAGATACGCAGTATTTT. This sequence encodes CASSLGPSTDTQYF. Filled out from reference TRBV7-3 and TRBJ2-3, the complete variable domain reads GAGVSQTPSNKVTEKGKYVELRCDPISGHTALYWYRQSLGQGPEFLIYFQGTGAADDSGLPNDRFFAVRPEGSVSTLKIQRTERGDSAVYLCASSLGPSTDTQYFGPGTRLTVL.